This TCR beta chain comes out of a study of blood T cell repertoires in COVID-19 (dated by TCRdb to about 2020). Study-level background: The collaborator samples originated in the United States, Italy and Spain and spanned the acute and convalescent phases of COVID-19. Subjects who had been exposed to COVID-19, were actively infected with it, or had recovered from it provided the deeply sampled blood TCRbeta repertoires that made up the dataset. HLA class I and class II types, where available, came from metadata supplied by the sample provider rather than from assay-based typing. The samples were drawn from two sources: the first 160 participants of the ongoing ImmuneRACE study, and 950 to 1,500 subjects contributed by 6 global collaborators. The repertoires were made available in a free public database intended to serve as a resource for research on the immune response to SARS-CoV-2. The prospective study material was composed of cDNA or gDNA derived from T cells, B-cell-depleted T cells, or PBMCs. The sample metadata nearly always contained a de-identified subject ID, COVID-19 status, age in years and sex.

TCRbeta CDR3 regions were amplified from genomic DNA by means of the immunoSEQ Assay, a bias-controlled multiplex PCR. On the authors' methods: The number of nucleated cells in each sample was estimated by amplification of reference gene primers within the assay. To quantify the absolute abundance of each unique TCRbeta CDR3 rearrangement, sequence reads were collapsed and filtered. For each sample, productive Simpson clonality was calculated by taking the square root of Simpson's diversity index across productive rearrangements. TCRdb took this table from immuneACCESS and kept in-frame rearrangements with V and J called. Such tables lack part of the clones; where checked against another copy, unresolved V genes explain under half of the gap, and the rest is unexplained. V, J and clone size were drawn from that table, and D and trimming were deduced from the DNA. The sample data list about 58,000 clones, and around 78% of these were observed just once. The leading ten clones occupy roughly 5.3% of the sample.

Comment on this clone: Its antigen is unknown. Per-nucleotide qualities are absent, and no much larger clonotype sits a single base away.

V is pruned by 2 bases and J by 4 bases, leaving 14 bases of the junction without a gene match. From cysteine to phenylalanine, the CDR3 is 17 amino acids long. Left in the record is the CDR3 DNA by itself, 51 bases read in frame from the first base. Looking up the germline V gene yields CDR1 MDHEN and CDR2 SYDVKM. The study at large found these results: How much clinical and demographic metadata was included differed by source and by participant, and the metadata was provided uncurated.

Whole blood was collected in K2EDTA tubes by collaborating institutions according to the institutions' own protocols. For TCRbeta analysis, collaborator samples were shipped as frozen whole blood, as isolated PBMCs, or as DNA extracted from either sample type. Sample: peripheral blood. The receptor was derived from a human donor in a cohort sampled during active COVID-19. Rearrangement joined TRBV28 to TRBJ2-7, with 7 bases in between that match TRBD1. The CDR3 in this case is CASSLVLTVAGGYEQYF. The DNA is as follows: TGTGCCAGCAGTTTAGTGCTCACTGTGGCAGGGGGTTACGAGCAGTACTTC.